The present TCR beta chain was sequenced within a study of cytomegalovirus exposure and HLA in healthy donors (dated by TCRdb to 2016 to 2017). A note on the overall study: An earlier analysis of 587 of the donors reported about 300 Gb of sequence data and 100 million to 120 million unique TCR beta sequences obtained from about 200 million T cells. A later analysis re-examined previously published TCR beta repertoires from roughly 650 donors and added high-resolution HLA genotyping to investigate patterns of TCR occurrence. In addition to the first cohort of hundreds of subjects, a separate validation cohort of 120 different subjects was used. The study used immunosequencing to profile the T cell repertoires of approximately 640 subjects and linked those repertoires to cytomegalovirus serostatus. Because of strong linkage in the cohort, five DR-DQ haplotypes were treated as single units for association and clustering. HLA typing included class I and class II loci at four-digit resolution. Around 320 gigabases of sequencing data and roughly 90 million unique TCR sequences were included in an early release covering about 700 HLA-typed donors. To decide whether each TCR beta V gene segment behaved as functional or pseudogenic, an earlier analysis of several hundred of the donors relied on high-throughput TCR beta sequencing. Among about 400 genotyped donors of the cohort, an average of approximately 240,000 unique TCR beta nucleotide sequences was sequenced per donor, of which roughly 17% were non-productive. All discovery cohort repertoires had been generated on a single sequencing platform. In the later analysis, no new phenotypic data were used to find candidate immune exposures; instead, reliance was placed on TCR beta sequences and their occurrence across donors. Typing coverage differed by locus: A, B, C, DRB1 and DQB1 were typed in roughly 620-630 donors, DQA1 in 522, DPA1 in around 600, and DPB1 in around 490. To predict cytomegalovirus infection status, the study brought together high-throughput TCR immunosequencing, statistical association of individual TCRs with disease status, and machine learning. A later genetic analysis used genome-wide SNP genotypes for about 60% of the 666 donors, treating that subset as a discovery cohort. Alongside the repertoire data, information on donor age, sex, ethnicity and CMV serostatus was compiled. The aim of the study was to test whether cataloging public T cell receptors could identify signatures of past pathogen exposure. The genetic ancestry cluster associated with self-reported Caucasian donors included around four fifths of the roughly 390 genotyped donors. Paper-wide results and their limitations: A later analysis found that TCR association rates varied across HLA loci, with DRB1 alleles showing the most associated TCRs and HLA-C alleles the fewest. This cohort had only TCR beta chains sequenced, and the lack of alpha or paired-chain data limited which features could be detected. Correlated functional status among segregating V segments might be attributable to linkage disequilibrium, but an unknown experimental factor could not be ruled out. Because HLA typing was missing for some donors at each locus, association tests included only the typed subset. The sequencing pipeline was judged likely to have produced a cluster of highly shared sequence variants as a technical artifact. V-gene and J-gene trimming of TCR beta chains was associated with a missense DCLRE1C variant in a later genetic analysis, and the association was replicated in an independent cohort. Several of the top co-occurrence clusters appeared to be linked to parvovirus B19, influenza, CMV and Epstein-Barr virus, according to a later analysis. Three of the identified cytomegalovirus-associated TCR beta chains were confirmed in vitro to be specific for cytomegalovirus antigens. The authors suggested that the approach could potentially be generalized to other disease states and immunological phenotypes. The only immune exposure information available for the cohort was CMV serostatus. A further reported finding was that TCR beta sequences accurately predicted the HLA-A and HLA-B alleles for most subjects in the first cohort. Some 16 rarely observed V segments, including chromosome 9 orphons, were excluded from the earlier analysis of several hundred of the donors because counts were too low. The 87-base-pair reads could not distinguish some IMGT-functional V segments, including TRBV6-2 and TRBV6-3, so those segments were excluded. In a later analysis, HLA-associated TCR beta chains showed more clonal expansion and lower generation probabilities than non-associated chains that were equally common. In a later analysis, most CMV-associated TCR beta chains were found to appear HLA-restricted, with HLA associations seemingly driven largely by CMV exposure. Presence/absence analyses assumed roughly uniform sequencing depth across donors, an assumption that may not hold. At a false discovery rate of 0.05, a later analysis linked 16,951 TCR beta sequences to specific HLA alleles. In the study, some 180 TCR beta chains were listed as associated with cytomegalovirus. While some public TCRs were present in many individuals, most TCR sequences turned up only very rarely across donors. When HLA alleles, especially DR and DQ, strongly co-occurred, attributing TCR associations to individual alleles was difficult. In an earlier analysis of fewer than 750 of the donors, most TCR beta V segments were observed in productive rearrangements about 87% or about 30% of the time, broadly matching IMGT annotations. In both the original and validation cohorts, the classifier was reported to diagnose cytomegalovirus status with high specificity and sensitivity. According to a later genetic analysis, donors in an Asian-associated ancestry cluster had fewer N-insertions in productive TCRs than the approximately 650-donor mean.

CDR1 and CDR2 were assigned from the germline V gene as MGHRA and YSYEKL. The V end loses 0 bases and the J end loses 0 bases, and a stretch of 15 bases separates them. From the cysteine up to the phenylalanine, the CDR3 has a length of 18 residues. Of all the DNA, just the CDR3 is kept, 54 bases in frame from base 1. The method behind the library was the immunoSEQ multiplex PCR assay. For the multiplex PCR, a mixture combining 60 forward primers for TCR Vbeta segments and 13 reverse primers for TCR Jbeta segments was used. A multiplex PCR assay on genomic DNA amplified the CDR3 region of rearranged TCR beta genes. The Illumina HiSeq System was used to sequence the amplified TCR beta libraries as 87-base-pair reads. As for the original processing: A later analysis counted approximately 84 million unique TCR beta chains across the 550 to 700 repertoires, and around 12 million of these chains were shared by at least two donors. Raw reads were error-corrected and collapsed into unique sequences by a nearest-neighbor algorithm in which closely related sequences were merged to remove PCR and sequencing errors. Alignment of CDR3 sequences to IMGT reference sequences was used to assign V, D and J gene segments. For a sequence to be retained, a match of at least six nucleotides was required to both a V gene segment and a J gene segment. A rearrangement was called productive if the CDR3 had no stop codons and remained in frame with V and J, and every other rearrangement was called non-productive. Following IMGT convention, CDR3 was defined as the stretch from the second conserved V-encoded cysteine up to the conserved J-encoded phenylalanine. The earlier analysis of roughly 590 of the donors excluded any sequence lacking an unambiguous match to a single V gene segment. An earlier analysis of several hundred of the donors classified V segments as functional when productive rearrangements were above 56.7% and as segregating when the standard deviation between donors was above 5%. A statistical classification framework was developed to diagnose cytomegalovirus status using the catalog of TCR beta chain sequences. A later analysis assigned V and J genes by comparing TCR nucleotide sequences with IMGT/GENE-DB human TR gene sequences. A later analysis assigned CDR3 sequences and most-parsimonious VDJ recombination scenarios with the TCRdist pipeline. In a later analysis, each TCR beta chain was defined by its CDR3 amino acid sequence together with its V-gene family, and reads without a unique V-gene family were excluded. A later analysis removed roughly 590 highly shared, low-generation-probability nucleotide sequences to deal with suspected cross-contamination and a sequencing artifact. A later analysis calculated a clonal expansion index for each public chain from normalized within-repertoire ranks of inferred template counts. Generation probabilities in a later analysis came from a VDJ recombination model fitted to out-of-frame rearrangements, and those results were checked against IGoR. In a later analysis, hypergeometric tests were used to score TCR-TCR, TCR-HLA and TCR-CMV co-occurrence, with a repertoire-size bias correction applied to TCR pairs. In a later analysis, false discovery rates were estimated by permuting HLA or CMV assignments 20 times. In a later analysis, co-occurring TCRs were grouped using DBSCAN, with TCRdist sequence similarity added in when clustering inside HLA-allele-positive subsets. Repertoires with fewer than 30,000 or more than 120,000 public chains were left out of co-occurrence clustering, as were roughly five repertoires with anomalous nucleotide sharing. TCRdb limited this immuneACCESS table to in-frame rearrangements with V and J called. A share of clones is missing; checked studies link under half to unresolved V genes, and the rest is unexplained. The DNA gave D and trimming, while V, J and clone size come from that table. The sample table holds 120,000 to 150,000 clones, of which around 78% were seen once. Less than 3% of the sample rests with the top ten.

As to this clone: Its target antigen remains unknown. Base qualities are missing; no much larger clone stands one base away.

In total, around 600 healthy bone marrow donors made up the cohort. At the time of sampling, all cohort members were nominally healthy, though unrecorded immune exposures were likely present. The donor tested CMV seronegative, placing the donor among the 350 to 400 seronegative members of the cohort. A peripheral blood sample was provided by each donor, and peripheral blood mononuclear cells were used for TCR beta sequencing. Genomic DNA was extracted from the blood cell samples with the Qiagen DNeasy Blood Extraction Kit. This receptor was identified in a male donor in good health and CMV-seronegative. Sequenced: PBMCs. The sequence is built from TRBV4-1 and TRBJ1-3; 6 matching bases give a weak D call of TRBD1. The CDR3: CASSQEPPATGSGNTIYF. Here is the DNA: TGCGCCAGCAGCCAAGAACCCCCGGCGACAGGCTCTGGAAACACCATATATTTT.